A selection of T cell receptor beta chains follows, all from one sample in a study of T cells in Graves' hyperthyroidism and ophthalmopathy. TCRdb processed the multiplex PCR reads anew with MiXCR; each CDR3 protein has one entry. This sample has under 250,000 distinct CDR3 sequences; roughly 22% occur once, and the top ten carry roughly 40%. Sequencing was performed on blood. The receptors here all came from a woman in her forties with Graves' ophthalmopathy. Each CDR3 is given with its conserved first and last residue. The D gene is left open where the match is weak. Size is omitted from some rows. Given values are once, few, many or a class for expanded clones.

TRBD1,TRBJ2-7,TRBV4-1,many,CASSHAGGTGTLEQYF,TGCGCCAGCAGCCATGCCGGCGGGACAGGTACCTTAGAGCAGTACTTC
.,TRBJ1-5,TRBV6-2/TRBV6-3,.,CASSQPGRGYSNQPQHF,TGTGCCAGCAGTCAACCCGGACGGGGTTATAGCAATCAGCCCCAGCATTTT
.,TRBJ2-7,TRBV10-3,many,CATLGTPSYEQYF,TGTGCCACCTTGGGGACACCATCCTACGAGCAGTACTTC
.,TRBJ2-7,TRBV7-8,many,CASSSMGHSYEQYF,TGTGCCAGCAGCTCGATGGGACATAGCTACGAGCAGTACTTC
.,TRBJ2-2,TRBV2,.,CASRVAETNTGELFF,TGTGCCAGCAGAGTAGCGGAGACAAACACCGGGGAGCTGTTTTTT
.,TRBJ2-7,TRBV7-2,many,CASSLDRTLSYEQYF,TGTGCCAGCAGCTTAGACAGAACCTTGTCCTACGAGCAGTACTTC
.,TRBJ2-6,TRBV25-1,few,CASGNSGANVLTF,TGTGCCAGCGGAAACTCTGGGGCCAACGTCCTGACTTTC
.,TRBJ2-3,TRBV13,many,CASSRNGFTDTQYF,TGTGCCAGCAGCCGTAACGGGTTCACAGATACGCAGTATTTT
.,TRBJ2-7,TRBV6-1,.,CASSGTGSEQYF,TGTGCCAGCAGTGGGACGGGGAGCGAGCAGTACTTC
.,TRBJ2-2,TRBV2,many,CASSEGGSGELFF,TGTGCCAGCAGTGAAGGTGGGAGCGGGGAGCTGTTTTTT